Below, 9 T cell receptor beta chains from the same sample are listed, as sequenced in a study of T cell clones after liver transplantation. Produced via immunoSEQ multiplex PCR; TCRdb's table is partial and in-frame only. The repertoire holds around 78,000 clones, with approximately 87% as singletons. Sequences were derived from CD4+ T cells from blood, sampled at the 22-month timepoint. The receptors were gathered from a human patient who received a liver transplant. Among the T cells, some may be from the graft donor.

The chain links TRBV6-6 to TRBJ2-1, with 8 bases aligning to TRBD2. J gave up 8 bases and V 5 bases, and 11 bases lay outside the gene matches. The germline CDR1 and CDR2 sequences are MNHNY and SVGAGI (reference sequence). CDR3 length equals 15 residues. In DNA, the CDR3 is TGTGCCAGCAGTCTCGGGACTAGGGGCTCCGATGAGCAGTTCTTC. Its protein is CASSLGTRGSDEQFF.

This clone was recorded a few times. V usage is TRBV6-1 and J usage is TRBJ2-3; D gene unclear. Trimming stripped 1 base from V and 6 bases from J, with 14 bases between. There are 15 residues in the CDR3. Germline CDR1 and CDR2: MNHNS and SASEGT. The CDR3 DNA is TGTGCCAGCAGTGAAGGTAGGGAAATGAAGGATACGCAGTATTTT. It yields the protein CASSEGREMKDTQYF.

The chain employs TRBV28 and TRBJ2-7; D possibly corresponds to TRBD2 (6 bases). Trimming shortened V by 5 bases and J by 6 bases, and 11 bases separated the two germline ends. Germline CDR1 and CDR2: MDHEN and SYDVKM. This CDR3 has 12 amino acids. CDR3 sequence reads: CASSETRIEQYF. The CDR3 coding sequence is TGTGCCAGCAGTGAGACTAGGATCGAGCAGTACTTC. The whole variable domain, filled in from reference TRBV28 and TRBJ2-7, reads DVKVTQSSRYLVKRTGEKVFLECVQDMDHENMFWYRQDPGLGLRLIYFSYDVKMKEKGDIPEGYSVSREKKERFSLILESASTNQTSMYLCASSETRIEQYFGPGTRLTVT.

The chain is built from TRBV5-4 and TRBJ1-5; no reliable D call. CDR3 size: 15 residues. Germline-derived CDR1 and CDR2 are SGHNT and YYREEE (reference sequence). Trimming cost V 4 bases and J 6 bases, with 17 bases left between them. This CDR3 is CASSPGVDGSQPQHF. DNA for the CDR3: TGTGCCAGCAGCCCCGGAGTGGACGGGAGTCAGCCCCAGCATTTT.

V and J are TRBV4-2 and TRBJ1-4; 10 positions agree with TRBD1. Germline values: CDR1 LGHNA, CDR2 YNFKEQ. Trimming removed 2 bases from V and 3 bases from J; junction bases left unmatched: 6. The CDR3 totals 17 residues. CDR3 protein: CASSQQPGQGSNEKLFF. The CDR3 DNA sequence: TGTGCCAGCAGCCAACAACCGGGACAGGGGTCTAATGAAAAACTGTTTTTT.

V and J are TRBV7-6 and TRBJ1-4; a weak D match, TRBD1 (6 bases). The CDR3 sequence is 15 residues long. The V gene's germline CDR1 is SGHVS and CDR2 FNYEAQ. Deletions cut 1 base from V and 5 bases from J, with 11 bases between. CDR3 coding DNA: TGTGCCAGCAGCTTAGAGCTTGGACAGAATGAAAAACTGTTTTTT. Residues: CASSLELGQNEKLFF.

This chain's CDR3 is CAIRTQAGKVAEAFF. As DNA, the CDR3 is TGTGCCATTCGTACTCAAGCAGGGAAGGTGGCTGAAGCTTTCTTT. This chain connects TRBV10-3 to TRBJ1-1, with D tentatively TRBD1 (5 bases). The CDR3 sequence is 15 residues long. The ends were cut back, 9 bases at V and 6 bases at J, with 23 bases in the middle. Germline loops: CDR1 ENHRY, CDR2 SYGVKD.

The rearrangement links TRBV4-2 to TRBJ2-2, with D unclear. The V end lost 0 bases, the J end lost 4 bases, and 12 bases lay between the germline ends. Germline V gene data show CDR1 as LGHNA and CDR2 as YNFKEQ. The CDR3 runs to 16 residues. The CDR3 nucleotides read TGTGCCAGCAGCCAAGATCTTGAGGTTTCCACCGGGGAGCTGTTTTTT. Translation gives CASSQDLEVSTGELFF.

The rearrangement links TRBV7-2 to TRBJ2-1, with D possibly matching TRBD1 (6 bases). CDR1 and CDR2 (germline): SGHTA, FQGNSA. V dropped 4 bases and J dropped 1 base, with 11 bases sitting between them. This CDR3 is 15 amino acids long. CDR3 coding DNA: TGTGCCAGCAGCTCACAGGGATCGTCCTACAATGAGCAGTTCTTC. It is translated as CASSSQGSSYNEQFF.